This T cell receptor beta chain comes out of a study of T cells in Graves' hyperthyroidism and ophthalmopathy. Study in general: Upon initial diagnosis and before any treatment, peripheral blood was collected. Study results and limitations: Researchers found most expanded thyroid clonotypes above 0.001 in blood as well.

Researchers took RNA transcripts and amplified the TCR beta CDR3 regions from them. HTBI primers were used for first-round RT-PCR of the TCR CDR3. TCRdb recomputed calls from the multiplex PCR reads with MiXCR, one row per CDR3 protein. The sample holds roughly 500,000 distinct CDR3 sequences; less than 25% are singletons and the top ten take about 53%. An approximately 10 ml volume of fresh peripheral blood provided the PBMCs. This clonotype was seen only a few times. Its antigen is as yet unknown. V shed 5 bases, J shed 4 bases, and the junction held 7 bases outside the gene matches. The CDR3 loop spans 16 amino acids. The V gene's germline CDR1 is LGHDT and CDR2 YNNKEL (reference sequence).

The origin of this receptor is a woman aged 70 to 79 with Graves' ophthalmopathy. The genes are TRBV3-1 and TRBJ2-5; TRBD2 aligns across 13 bases. Material for sequencing was blood. CDR3 protein: CASSARTSGRGETQYF. CDR3 DNA sequence: TGTGCCAGCAGCGCCCGGACTAGCGGGAGAGGAGAGACCCAGTACTTC.